Shown below are 25 T cell receptor beta chains from a single sample sequenced in a study of blood T cell repertoires in COVID-19. The table came from immunoSEQ multiplex PCR; TCRdb's copy has only in-frame clones and leaves some out. The profile covers some 400,000 clones, with roughly 86% appearing a single time and 1% to 1.5% taken by the ten largest. Sequencing was carried out using PBMCs or T cells enriched from blood (not recorded which). All receptors come from a man in his thirties or forties who had recovered from COVID-19.

This clone was recorded only once. J is TRBJ1-4 and V is TRBV12-5; D may be TRBD1 (6 bases). V was trimmed by 4 bases and J by 4 bases, leaving 13 bases between them. Germline V CDR1 and CDR2: LGHNT, FRNRAP. CDR3 length: 15 residues. The CDR3 sequence is CASGSAQGRNEKLFF. The CDR3 coding sequence is TGTGCTAGTGGTTCCGCCCAGGGGCGTAATGAAAAACTGTTTTTT. Full variable domain (remainder filled in from reference TRBV12-5 and TRBJ1-4): DARVTQTPRHKVTEMGQEVTMRCQPILGHNTVFWYRQTMMQGLELLAYFRNRAPLDDSGMPKDRFSAEMPDATLATLKIQPSEPRDSAVYFCASGSAQGRNEKLFFGSGTQLSVL.

This chain uses TRBV10-3 with TRBJ1-5, with D possibly being TRBD1 (6 bases). V was cut by 4 bases and J by 6 bases, with 13 bases left in between. Germline-derived CDR1 and CDR2 are ENHRY and SYGVKD. This CDR3 comprises 14 residues. The CDR3 region has the DNA TGTGCCATCAGTGGAGAGGGGGTCGGTCAGCCCCAGCATTTT. Residues: CAISGEGVGQPQHF.

The CDR3 DNA reads TGTGCCTGGAGTGCGGACTGGGAGACCCAGTACTTC. It encodes CAWSADWETQYF. The chain couples TRBV30 to TRBJ2-5, with a possible D match to TRBD2 (5 bases). The CDR3 runs to 12 residues. The germline V and J ends were trimmed by 1 base and 5 bases, with 8 bases remaining between them. Germline V lookup: CDR1 GTSNPN, CDR2 SVGIG (reference sequence). Based on the CDR3 plus reference TRBV30 and TRBJ2-5, the full variable domain is SQTIHQWPATLVQPVGSPLSLECTVEGTSNPNLYWYRQAAGRGLQLLFYSVGIGQISSEVPQNLSASRPQDRQFILSSKKLLLSDSGFYLCAWSADWETQYFGPGTRLLVL.

The chain joins TRBV25-1 to TRBJ1-1; possible D gene TRBD1, 5 bases. There are 14 residues in the CDR3. Germline CDR1 reads MGHDK; CDR2 reads SYGVNS. Deletions cut 4 bases from V and 0 bases from J, with 9 bases between. CDR3 residues: CASSGQTMNTEAFF. The CDR3 DNA reads TGTGCCAGCAGTGGACAGACAATGAACACTGAAGCTTTCTTT.

CDR3 sequence reads: CASSTRGEIYGYTF. The CDR3, as DNA: TGTGCCAGCAGCACCCGGGGAGAAATCTATGGCTACACCTTC. The chain links TRBV3-1 (or the pseudogene TRBV3-2) to TRBJ1-2; D unclear. The V gene lost 5 bases and the J gene lost 4 bases, with 14 bases spanning the gap. Germline CDR1 reads LGHDT; CDR2 reads YNNKEL (reference sequence). This CDR3 comprises 14 residues.

This chain uses TRBV27 with TRBJ2-7; TRBD2 might be the D (6 bases). This CDR3 region has 14 residues. The germline V gene encodes CDR1 MNHEY and CDR2 SMNVEV (reference sequence). Trimming removed 3 bases from V and 6 bases from J, with 15 bases in between. The CDR3 DNA is TGTGCCAGCAGTTTTGGGGCGGGGCTAGGCGAGCAGTACTTC. Protein product: CASSFGAGLGEQYF.

This chain joins TRBV20-1 and TRBJ2-1, with D maybe TRBD2 (5 bases). The CDR3 has 16 residues. Germline loops: CDR1 DFQATT, CDR2 SNEGSKA (reference sequence). Trimming took 3 bases from V and 0 from J, leaving 15 bases between them. The CDR3 spells CSASTRGKHSYNEQFF. The DNA for the CDR3 is TGCAGTGCTAGTACGCGAGGGAAACACTCCTACAATGAGCAGTTCTTC.

The gene calls are TRBV19 and TRBJ1-2; D not certain. The CDR3 covers 14 residues. Trimming took 3 bases from V and 4 from J, leaving 12 bases between them. CDR1 and CDR2 (germline): LNHDA, SQIVND (reference sequence). The CDR3: CASSIGIPGYGYTF. The CDR3 DNA follows: TGTGCCAGTAGTATCGGGATCCCGGGCTATGGCTACACCTTC.

This chain uses TRBV18 with TRBJ2-1; 9 bases align to TRBD2. This CDR3 comprises 15 residues. V dropped 3 bases and J dropped 8; count of bases not matched to a gene: 8. CDR1 KGHSH and CDR2 LQKENI come from the germline V gene. CDR3 protein: CASSPGRGGSDEQFF. The DNA for the CDR3 is TGTGCCAGCTCACCCGGGCGGGGGGGCTCGGATGAGCAGTTCTTC. Using reference TRBV18 and TRBJ2-1 for the parts outside the CDR3, the full variable domain is NAGVMQNPRHLVRRRGQEARLRCSPMKGHSHVYWYRQLPEEGLKFMVYLQKENIIDESGMPKERFSAEFPKEGPSILRIQQVVRGDSAAYFCASSPGRGGSDEQFFGPGTRLTVL.

The rearrangement links TRBV6-5 to TRBJ2-5; 8 positions agree with TRBD1. The trim removed 7 bases at V and 2 bases at J, leaving 9 bases unmatched. Germline-derived CDR1 and CDR2 are MNHEY and SVGAGI. CDR3 length: 15 amino acids. Written as DNA, the CDR3 is TGTGCCAGCACCCTATCTCGGACAGGGCAAGAGACCCAGTACTTC. Protein sequence: CASTLSRTGQETQYF.

Points on this clone: The sample contains more than one DNA sequence encoding this CDR3. The chain has TRBV5-6 and TRBJ2-3; weak D call: TRBD2 (5 bases). V dropped 0 bases and J dropped 0 bases, with 8 bases sitting between them. The germline V gene encodes CDR1 SGHDT and CDR2 YYEEEE. This CDR3 region has 15 residues. CDR3 nucleotide sequence: TGTGCCAGCAGCTTGGGAGGGATCAGCACAGATACGCAGTATTTT. Amino acids: CASSLGGISTDTQYF.

This clone was seen a handful of times. V is TRBV7-2 and J is TRBJ1-2; TRBD1 agrees at 8 bases. CDR1 and CDR2 from the germline V gene are SGHTA and FQGNSA. The CDR3 is made up of 13 amino acids. V was pared by 4 bases and J by 6 bases, with 4 bases of the junction left unmatched. CDR3 nucleotide sequence: TGTGCCAGCAGCTCGACAGGGGTGAATGGCTACACCTTC. This sequence encodes CASSSTGVNGYTF. The variable domain in full, completed from reference TRBV7-2 and TRBJ1-2, reads GAGVSQSPSNKVTEKGKDVELRCDPISGHTALYWYRQSLGQGLEFLIYFQGNSAPDKSGLPSDRFSAERTGGSVSTLTIQRTQQEDSAVYLCASSSTGVNGYTFGSGTRLTVV.

This rearrangement joins TRBV7-9 to TRBJ2-2; D is uncertain. Looked up from germline, CDR1 is SEHNR and CDR2 is FQNEAQ (reference sequence). There are 17 residues in the CDR3. Trimming pared 2 bases from V and 0 bases from J, leaving 13 bases between. The CDR3 coding sequence is TGTGCCAGCAGCTTACTTCTGGGCAGAACGAACACCGGGGAGCTGTTTTTT. Translation gives CASSLLLGRTNTGELFF.

This sequence joins TRBV19 and TRBJ2-7; 7 bases map to TRBD1. CDR1 is LNHDA, CDR2 SQIVND, per germline (reference sequence). The CDR3 is 15 amino acids. Trimming at V came to 5 bases and at J to 2 bases, leaving 9 bases not matched to a gene. The CDR3 coding sequence is TGTGCCAGTAGTCAGACAGGGAAGAGGGCCTACGAGCAGTACTTC. Residues: CASSQTGKRAYEQYF. Using reference TRBV19 and TRBJ2-7 for the parts outside the CDR3, the full variable domain is DGGITQSPKYLFRKEGQNVTLSCEQNLNHDAMYWYRQDPGQGLRLIYYSQIVNDFQKGDIAEGYSVSREKKESFPLTVTSAQKNPTAFYLCASSQTGKRAYEQYFGPGTRLTVT.

The rearrangement links TRBV5-8 to TRBJ1-1; no clear D. CDR1 and CDR2 (germline): SGHTS, YDEGEE. The CDR3 is 13 amino acids. The ends were cut back, 0 bases at V and 8 bases at J, with 11 bases in the middle. CDR3 residues: CASSLGQIREAFF. The CDR3, as DNA: TGTGCCAGCAGCTTGGGTCAGATCAGGGAAGCTTTCTTT.

This clone was picked up one time. V and J are TRBV12-3 or TRBV12-4 and TRBJ1-3; 8 bases match TRBD1. J was trimmed by 8 bases and V by 4 bases; bases with no gene match: 4. The CDR3 consists of 13 residues. The CDR3 region has the DNA TGTGCCAGCAGTTGGACAGGGTATTACACCATATATTTT. This translates into CASSWTGYYTIYF.

DNA for the CDR3: TGTGCCATCAGTGATTCTGTCGTCGTAGCTTTCTTT. It codes for CAISDSVVVAFF. V is TRBV10-3 and J is TRBJ1-1, with D uncertain. There are 12 residues in the CDR3. V lost 3 bases to trimming and J lost 10 bases, with 12 bases between them. The germline gives CDR1 ENHRY, CDR2 SYGVKD.

This clone has more than one count but fewer than ten. V and J are TRBV18 and TRBJ1-1, with no clear D. The CDR3 covers 13 residues. Trimming left V 3 bases short and J 5 bases short, with 10 bases between. CDR1 and CDR2 from the germline V gene are KGHSH and LQKENI. As DNA, the CDR3 is TGTGCCAGCTCACCGGTCCCGGGGACTGAAGCTTTCTTT. Encoded protein: CASSPVPGTEAFF.

The rearrangement links TRBV6-5 to TRBJ2-7; no firm D call. CDR3 size: 15 residues. The germline V gene has CDR1 MNHEY and CDR2 SVGAGI. Trimming removed 6 bases at V and 0 bases at J, with 15 bases between. The chain's CDR3 is CASRVRSLSSYEQYF. The CDR3 DNA sequence: TGTGCCAGCAGGGTCAGGTCCCTCAGCTCCTACGAGCAGTACTTC.

The V call is TRBV4-2, the J call TRBJ1-5, with 11 bases fitting TRBD1. The CDR3 consists of 15 residues. Germline trimming cut 1 base from V and 8 bases from J; bases unmatched to any gene: 4. Germline V gene data show CDR1 as LGHNA and CDR2 as YNFKEQ. The CDR3 sequence: CASSQGGQGAKPQHF. CDR3 nucleotides: TGTGCCAGCAGCCAAGGAGGACAGGGGGCAAAGCCCCAGCATTTT.

The chain uses TRBV11-3 and TRBJ1-1; D remains unclear. Germline loops: CDR1 SGHNT, CDR2 YENEEA. Trimming left V 1 base short and J 1 base short, with 7 bases between. The CDR3 is 14 amino acids. The CDR3 region has the DNA TGTGCCAGCAGCTTAGCCGGCGGGAACACTGAAGCTTTCTTT. Translating gives CASSLAGGNTEAFF.

This chain links TRBV6-2 or TRBV6-3 with TRBJ1-1, with 9 bases identical to TRBD1. This CDR3 contains 16 residues. J lost 2 bases, V lost 5 bases, and 9 bases had no gene match. From germline, CDR1 is MNHEY and CDR2 SVGEGT. The CDR3 region is CASSGSGTGRNTEAFF. The CDR3 bases are TGTGCCAGCAGTGGTTCCGGGACAGGGCGTAACACTGAAGCTTTCTTT.

The chain links TRBV9 to TRBJ2-1; D not resolved. Germline-derived CDR1 and CDR2 are SGDLS and YYNGEE. The CDR3 has 11 residues. Trimming took 2 bases from V and 5 from J, leaving 2 bases between them. In DNA form, the CDR3 reads TGTGCCAGCAGCGTTAACAATGAGCAGTTCTTC. Translating gives CASSVNNEQFF.

The V call is TRBV6-2 or TRBV6-3, the J call TRBJ2-1; maybe TRBD1 (6 bases). Germline CDR1 MNHEY, CDR2 SVGEGT. This CDR3 comprises 16 residues. V was pared by 4 bases and J by 1 base, with 14 bases between. The CDR3 protein is CASSSRDTWSYNEQFF. CDR3 sequence (DNA): TGTGCCAGCAGTTCAAGGGACACCTGGTCCTACAATGAGCAGTTCTTC.

The V gene is TRBV18, the J gene TRBJ1-6, with 11 bases matching TRBD1. Germline CDR1 is KGHSH and CDR2 is LQKENI. V trimming: 5 bases; J trimming: 9 bases; junction bases outside the gene matches: 3. The CDR3 is 14 residues long. The DNA of the CDR3 is TGTGCCAGCTCAGACGGACAGGGGGCTTCACCCCTCCACTTT. This encodes CASSDGQGASPLHF.